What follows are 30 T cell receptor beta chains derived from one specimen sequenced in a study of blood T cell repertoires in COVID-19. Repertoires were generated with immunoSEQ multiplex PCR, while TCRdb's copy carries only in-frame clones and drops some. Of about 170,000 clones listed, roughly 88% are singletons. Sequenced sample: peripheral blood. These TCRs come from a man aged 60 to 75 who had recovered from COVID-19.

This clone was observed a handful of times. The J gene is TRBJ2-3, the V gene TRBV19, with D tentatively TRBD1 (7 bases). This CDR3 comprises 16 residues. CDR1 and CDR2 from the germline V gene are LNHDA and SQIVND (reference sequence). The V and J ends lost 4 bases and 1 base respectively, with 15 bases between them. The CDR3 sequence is CASSTPGGLGTDTQYF. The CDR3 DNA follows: TGTGCCAGTAGTACACCAGGGGGACTGGGCACAGATACGCAGTATTTT.

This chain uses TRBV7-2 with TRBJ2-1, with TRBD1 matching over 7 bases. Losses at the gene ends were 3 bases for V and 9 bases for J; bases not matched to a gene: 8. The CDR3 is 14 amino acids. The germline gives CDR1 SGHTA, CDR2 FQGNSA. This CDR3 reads CASSFTTGASEQFF. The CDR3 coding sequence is TGTGCCAGCAGCTTCACTACAGGGGCCAGTGAGCAGTTCTTC. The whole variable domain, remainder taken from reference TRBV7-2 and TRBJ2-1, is GAGVSQSPSNKVTEKGKDVELRCDPISGHTALYWYRQSLGQGLEFLIYFQGNSAPDKSGLPSDRFSAERTGGSVSTLTIQRTQQEDSAVYLCASSFTTGASEQFFGPGTRLTVL.

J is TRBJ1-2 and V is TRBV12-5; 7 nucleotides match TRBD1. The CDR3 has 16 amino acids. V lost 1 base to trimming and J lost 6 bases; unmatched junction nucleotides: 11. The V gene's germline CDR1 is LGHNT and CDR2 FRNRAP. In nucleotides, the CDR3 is TGTGCTAGTGGTTTGGCTCCGGGACAGCTCAGCCATGGCTACACCTTC. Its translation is CASGLAPGQLSHGYTF.

CDR3 loop: CASTPGQGTLMNTEAFF. DNA for the CDR3: TGTGCCAGCACCCCGGGACAGGGGACACTGATGAACACTGAAGCTTTCTTT. This chain uses TRBV6-2 or TRBV6-3 with TRBJ1-1; 10 bases fit TRBD1. The CDR3 sequence is 17 residues long. Germline CDR1 MNHEY, CDR2 SVGEGT. V was pared by 7 bases and J by 0 bases, with 11 bases of the junction left unmatched.

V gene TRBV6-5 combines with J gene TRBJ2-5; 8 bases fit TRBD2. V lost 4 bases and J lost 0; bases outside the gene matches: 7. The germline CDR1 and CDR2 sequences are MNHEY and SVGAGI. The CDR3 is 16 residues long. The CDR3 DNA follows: TGTGCCAGCAGTTTATCCCCGGGGGGGAACCAAGAGACCCAGTACTTC. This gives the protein CASSLSPGGNQETQYF.

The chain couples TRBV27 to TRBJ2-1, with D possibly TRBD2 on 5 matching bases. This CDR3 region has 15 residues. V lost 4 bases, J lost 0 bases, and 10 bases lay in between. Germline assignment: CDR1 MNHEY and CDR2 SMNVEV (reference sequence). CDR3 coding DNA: TGTGCCAGCAGTTCTGACTACCCCTCCTACAATGAGCAGTTCTTC. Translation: CASSSDYPSYNEQFF.

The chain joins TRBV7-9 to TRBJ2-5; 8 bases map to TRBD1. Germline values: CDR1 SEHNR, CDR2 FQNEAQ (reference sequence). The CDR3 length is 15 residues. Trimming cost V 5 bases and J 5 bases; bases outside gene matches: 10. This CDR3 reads CASSGQGVMQETQYF. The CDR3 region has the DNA TGTGCCAGCAGCGGACAGGGAGTAATGCAGGAGACCCAGTACTTC.

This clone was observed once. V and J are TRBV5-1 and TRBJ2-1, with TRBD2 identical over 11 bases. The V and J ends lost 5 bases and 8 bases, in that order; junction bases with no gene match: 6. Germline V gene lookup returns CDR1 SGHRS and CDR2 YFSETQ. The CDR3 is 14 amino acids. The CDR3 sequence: CASRAGLAVDEQFF. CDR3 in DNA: TGCGCCAGCAGAGCGGGACTAGCGGTAGATGAGCAGTTCTTC.

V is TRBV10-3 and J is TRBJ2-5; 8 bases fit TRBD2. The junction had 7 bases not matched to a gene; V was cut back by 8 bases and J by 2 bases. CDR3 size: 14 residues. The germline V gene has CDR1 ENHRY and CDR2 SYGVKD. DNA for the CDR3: TGTGCCATCTCGTGGGCGGGGGGACAAGAGACCCAGTACTTC. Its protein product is CAISWAGGQETQYF.

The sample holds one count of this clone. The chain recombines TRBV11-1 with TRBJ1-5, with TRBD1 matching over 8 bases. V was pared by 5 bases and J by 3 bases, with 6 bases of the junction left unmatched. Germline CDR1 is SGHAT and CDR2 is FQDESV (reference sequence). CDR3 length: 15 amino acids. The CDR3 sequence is CASSQGQGHNQPQHF. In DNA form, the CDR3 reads TGTGCCAGCAGCCAAGGACAGGGACACAATCAGCCCCAGCATTTT. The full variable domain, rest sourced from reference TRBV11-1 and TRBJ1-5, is EAEVAQSPRYKITEKSQAVAFWCDPISGHATLYWYRQILGQGPELLVQFQDESVVDDSQLPKDRFSAERLKGVDSTLKIQPAELGDSAMYLCASSQGQGHNQPQHFGDGTRLSIL.

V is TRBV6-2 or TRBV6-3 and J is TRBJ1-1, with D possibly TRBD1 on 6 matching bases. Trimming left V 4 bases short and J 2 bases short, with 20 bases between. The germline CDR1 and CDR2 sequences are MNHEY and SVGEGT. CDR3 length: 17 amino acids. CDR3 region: CASSSPETGWGNTEAFF. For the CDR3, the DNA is TGTGCCAGCAGTTCTCCTGAAACAGGGTGGGGCAACACTGAAGCTTTCTTT.

CDR3 protein: CASSLQLDINSPLHF. CDR3 nucleotide sequence: TGTGCCAGCAGCTTACAATTGGACATAAATTCACCCCTCCACTTT. The V gene is TRBV7-2, the J gene TRBJ1-6, with D tentatively TRBD1 (5 bases). V lost 2 bases and J 7 bases, leaving 12 bases between the germline ends. Germline loops: CDR1 SGHTA, CDR2 FQGNSA. The CDR3 has 15 residues.

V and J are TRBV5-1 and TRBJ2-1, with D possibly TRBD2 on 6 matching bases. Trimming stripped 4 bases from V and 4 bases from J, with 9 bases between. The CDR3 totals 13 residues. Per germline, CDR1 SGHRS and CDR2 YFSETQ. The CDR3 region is CASSPDYYNEQFF. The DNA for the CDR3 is TGCGCCAGCAGCCCGGACTATTACAATGAGCAGTTCTTC.

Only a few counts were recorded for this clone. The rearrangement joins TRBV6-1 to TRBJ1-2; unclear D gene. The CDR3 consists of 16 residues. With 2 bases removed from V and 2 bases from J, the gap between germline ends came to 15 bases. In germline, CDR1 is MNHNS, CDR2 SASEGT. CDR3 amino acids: CASSELVGVPNYGYTF. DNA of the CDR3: TGTGCCAGCAGTGAACTGGTCGGGGTCCCAAACTATGGCTACACCTTC.

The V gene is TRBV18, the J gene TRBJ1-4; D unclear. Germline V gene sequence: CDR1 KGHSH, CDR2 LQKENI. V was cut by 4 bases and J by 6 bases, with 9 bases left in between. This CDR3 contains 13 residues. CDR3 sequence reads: CASSQSRDEKLFF. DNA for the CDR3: TGTGCCAGCTCACAGTCACGGGATGAAAAACTGTTTTTT.

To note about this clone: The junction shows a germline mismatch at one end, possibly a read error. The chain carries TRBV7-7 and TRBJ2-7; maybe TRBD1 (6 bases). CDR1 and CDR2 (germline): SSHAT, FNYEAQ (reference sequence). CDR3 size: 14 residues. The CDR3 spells CASSLDRNAYEQYF. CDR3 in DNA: TGTGCTAGCAGCTTGGACAGAAACGCCTACGAGCAGTACTTC.

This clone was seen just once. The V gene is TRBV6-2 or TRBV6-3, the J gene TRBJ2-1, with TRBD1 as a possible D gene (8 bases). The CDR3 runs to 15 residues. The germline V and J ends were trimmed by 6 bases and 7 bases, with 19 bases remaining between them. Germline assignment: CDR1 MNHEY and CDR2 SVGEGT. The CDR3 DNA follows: TGTGCCAGCAGCCCCTGGACAGGGCGGGGGAATGAGCAGTTCTTC. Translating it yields CASSPWTGRGNEQFF.

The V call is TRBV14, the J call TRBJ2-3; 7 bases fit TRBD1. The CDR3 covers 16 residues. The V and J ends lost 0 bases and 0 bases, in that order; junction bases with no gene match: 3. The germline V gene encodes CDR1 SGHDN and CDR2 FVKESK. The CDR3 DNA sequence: TGTGCCAGCAGCCAAGACATGACAGGGAGCACAGATACGCAGTATTTT. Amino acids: CASSQDMTGSTDTQYF.

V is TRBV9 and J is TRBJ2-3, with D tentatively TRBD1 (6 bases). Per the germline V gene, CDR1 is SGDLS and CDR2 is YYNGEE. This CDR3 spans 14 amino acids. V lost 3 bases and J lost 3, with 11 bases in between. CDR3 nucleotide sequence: TGTGCCAGCAGCGGGGGGCCGGGTACAGATACGCAGTATTTT. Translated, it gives CASSGGPGTDTQYF.

The CDR3 loop reads CASSQDRRTDTQYF. The CDR3 region has the DNA TGTGCCAGCAGCCAGGACAGACGTACAGATACGCAGTATTTT. This sequence joins TRBV7-8 and TRBJ2-3, with D possibly matching TRBD1 (6 bases). This CDR3 has 14 amino acids. V was pared by 5 bases and J by 3 bases, with 12 bases between. The germline gives CDR1 SGHVS, CDR2 FQNEAQ.

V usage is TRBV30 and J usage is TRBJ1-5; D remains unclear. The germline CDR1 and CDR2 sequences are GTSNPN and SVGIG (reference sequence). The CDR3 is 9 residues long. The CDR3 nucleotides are TGTTTATCGAATCAGCCCCAGCATTTT. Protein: CLSNQPQHF.

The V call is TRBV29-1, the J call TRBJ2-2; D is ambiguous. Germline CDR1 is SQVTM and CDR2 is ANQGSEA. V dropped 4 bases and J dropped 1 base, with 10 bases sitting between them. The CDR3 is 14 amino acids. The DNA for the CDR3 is TGCAGCGTTGTTTTACAGTTGAACACCGGGGAGCTGTTTTTT. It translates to CSVVLQLNTGELFF.

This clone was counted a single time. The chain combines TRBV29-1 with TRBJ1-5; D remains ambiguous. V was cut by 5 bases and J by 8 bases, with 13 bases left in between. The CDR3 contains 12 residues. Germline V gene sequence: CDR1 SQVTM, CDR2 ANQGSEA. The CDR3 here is CSVISGIEPQHF. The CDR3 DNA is TGCAGCGTTATATCGGGTATCGAGCCCCAGCATTTT.

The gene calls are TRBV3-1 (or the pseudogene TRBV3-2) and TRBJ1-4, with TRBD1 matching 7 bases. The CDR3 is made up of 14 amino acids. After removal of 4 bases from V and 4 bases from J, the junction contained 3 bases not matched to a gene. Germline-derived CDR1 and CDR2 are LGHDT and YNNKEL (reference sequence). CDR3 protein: CASSPGQVNEKLFF. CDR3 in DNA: TGTGCCAGCAGCCCAGGACAGGTTAATGAAAAACTGTTTTTT.

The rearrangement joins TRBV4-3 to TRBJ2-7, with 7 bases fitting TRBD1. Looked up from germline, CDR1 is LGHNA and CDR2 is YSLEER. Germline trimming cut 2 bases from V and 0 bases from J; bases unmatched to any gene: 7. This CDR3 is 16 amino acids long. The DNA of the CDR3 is TGCGCCAGCAGCCAAAAACTGGGGGACAGCTCCTACGAGCAGTACTTC. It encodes CASSQKLGDSSYEQYF.

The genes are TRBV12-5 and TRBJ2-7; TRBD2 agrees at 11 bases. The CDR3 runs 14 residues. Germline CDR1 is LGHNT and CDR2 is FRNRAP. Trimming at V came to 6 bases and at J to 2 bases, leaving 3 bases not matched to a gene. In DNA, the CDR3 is TGTGCTAGTGGGGAGGGACTAGCGGCCTACGAGCAGTACTTC. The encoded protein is CASGEGLAAYEQYF.

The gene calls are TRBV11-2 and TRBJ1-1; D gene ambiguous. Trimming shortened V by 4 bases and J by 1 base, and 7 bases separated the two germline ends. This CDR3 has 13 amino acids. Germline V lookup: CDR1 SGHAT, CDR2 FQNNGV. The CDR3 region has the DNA TGTGCCAGCAGCTCACAGCAGAACACTGAAGCTTTCTTT. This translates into CASSSQQNTEAFF.

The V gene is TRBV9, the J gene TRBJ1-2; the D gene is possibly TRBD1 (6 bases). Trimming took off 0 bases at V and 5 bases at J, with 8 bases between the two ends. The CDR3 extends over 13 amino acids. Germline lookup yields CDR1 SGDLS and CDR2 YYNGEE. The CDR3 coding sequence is TGTGCCAGCAGCGTAGGGACAGCTTATGGCTACACCTTC. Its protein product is CASSVGTAYGYTF.

The CDR3 here is CASSSMRTGSYEQYF. The CDR3 DNA reads as TGTGCCAGCAGTTCAATGAGGACAGGGAGCTACGAGCAGTACTTC. This chain connects TRBV27 to TRBJ2-7; 8 positions match TRBD1. The CDR3 sequence is 15 residues long. V shed 4 bases, J shed 3 bases, and the junction held 8 bases outside the gene matches. Germline V gives CDR1 MNHEY, CDR2 SMNVEV (reference sequence).

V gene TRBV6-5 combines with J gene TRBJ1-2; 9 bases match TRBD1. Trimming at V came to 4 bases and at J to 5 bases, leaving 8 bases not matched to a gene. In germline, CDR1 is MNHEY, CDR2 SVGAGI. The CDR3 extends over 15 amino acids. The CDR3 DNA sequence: TGTGCCAGCAGTTCCTGGGGACAGGGAAATTATGGCTACACCTTC. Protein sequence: CASSSWGQGNYGYTF.